Below, 28 T cell receptor beta chains from the same sample are listed, as sequenced in a study of response to subunit inactivated influenza vaccine. MiXCR, run by TCRdb on the RT-PCR reads, gives a single entry per CDR3 protein. The sample records approximately 500,000 distinct CDR3 sequences, under 25% being singletons. These data also featured in a second study, about T cells expressing NK-cell markers. That study reports: TCR beta libraries carry UMIs added by 5'RACE template switching.

Sequences were derived from CD4+ T cells sorted from PBMCs, sampled 11 to 12 days after vaccination. These receptors were collected from a man aged 50 to 60 who received an inactivated influenza vaccine.

The J gene is TRBJ1-2, the V gene TRBV6-1; D unclear. The germline V and J ends were trimmed by 2 bases and 6 bases, with 13 bases remaining between them. The CDR3 loop spans 14 amino acids. Germline V gene data show CDR1 as MNHNS and CDR2 as SASEGT. CDR3 protein: CASSEQAPRDGYTF. The CDR3 nucleotides are TGTGCCAGCAGTGAACAGGCTCCTAGGGATGGCTACACCTTC.

This clonotype turned up a few times. This chain connects TRBV10-3 to TRBJ1-5, with 9 bases identical to TRBD1. The CDR3 extends over 13 amino acids. The V gene's germline CDR1 is ENHRY and CDR2 SYGVKD. With V trimmed by 8 bases and J by 4 bases, 3 bases remained unmatched. The CDR3 protein is CAIGQGRNQPQHF. CDR3 nucleotide sequence: TGTGCCATCGGACAGGGGAGGAATCAGCCCCAGCATTTT.

The chain links TRBV9 to TRBJ2-5, with a possible D match to TRBD2 (6 bases). The V gene's germline CDR1 is SGDLS and CDR2 YYNGEE. V lost 4 bases and J lost 4, with 17 bases in between. This CDR3 contains 15 residues. CDR3 nucleotide sequence: TGTGCCAGCAGCCCCCCGACTAGTACCGGAGAGACCCAGTACTTC. Protein product: CASSPPTSTGETQYF.

This sequence joins TRBV18 and TRBJ2-7, with unresolved D. Trimming took off 2 bases at V and 4 bases at J, with 6 bases between the two ends. The CDR3 is 12 residues long. CDR1 KGHSH and CDR2 LQKENI come from the germline V gene. The CDR3 DNA is TGTGCCAGCTCACCAGCACAGTACGAGCAGTACTTC. It translates to CASSPAQYEQYF.

The V call is TRBV7-8, the J call TRBJ2-3; 9 bases align to TRBD2. The CDR3 is 16 residues long. Germline trimming cut 7 bases from V and 8 bases from J; bases unmatched to any gene: 16. Germline-derived CDR1 and CDR2 are SGHVS and FQNEAQ. CDR3 sequence (DNA): TGTGCCAGCACCCCCCCCTGGCGGGAGGGCCTCGCTACGCAGTATTTT. Residues: CASTPPWREGLATQYF.

This clonotype occurred a few times. This sequence joins TRBV29-1 and TRBJ2-5, with TRBD1 as a possible D gene (5 bases). This CDR3 has 14 amino acids. Germline V gene lookup returns CDR1 SQVTM and CDR2 ANQGSEA. V shed 6 bases and J shed 5 bases, with 19 bases lying between them. CDR3 loop: CSVKGVSTTETQYF. CDR3 coding DNA: TGCAGCGTCAAAGGGGTCAGCACAACGGAGACCCAGTACTTC.

There are a few counts of this clonotype. V and J are TRBV3-1 and TRBJ2-5; D unresolved. V gave up 4 bases and J gave up 4 bases, with 7 bases separating them. There are 12 residues in the CDR3. Germline CDR1 is LGHDT and CDR2 is YNNKEL (reference sequence). The CDR3 is CASSRNGETQYF. CDR3 coding DNA: TGTGCCAGCAGCCGGAATGGAGAGACCCAGTACTTC.

This clonotype was observed a few times. The chain joins TRBV28 to TRBJ2-1; D may match TRBD1 or TRBD2 (5 bases each). The V end lost 6 bases, the J end lost 7 bases, and 13 bases lay between the germline ends. Germline V gene sequence: CDR1 MDHEN, CDR2 SYDVKM. The CDR3 is 13 amino acids. CDR3 protein: CASSTSGPNEQFF. The CDR3 DNA sequence: TGTGCCAGCAGCACCTCGGGGCCGAATGAGCAGTTCTTC.

This clonotype was observed at least ten times. The V gene is TRBV7-2, the J gene TRBJ2-2; no clear D. The CDR3 is made up of 16 amino acids. The germline gives CDR1 SGHTA, CDR2 FQGNSA. The germline V and J ends were trimmed by 1 base and 4 bases, with 13 bases remaining between them. The CDR3 DNA follows: TGTGCCAGCAGCTTAGTCTTACTACCCCGCACCGGGGAGCTGTTTTTT. Residues: CASSLVLLPRTGELFF.

The chain is built from TRBV25-1 and TRBJ1-4; D gene uncertain. There are 15 residues in the CDR3. The ends were cut back, 1 base at V and 5 bases at J, with 11 bases in the middle. Germline loops: CDR1 MGHDK, CDR2 SYGVNS. The CDR3 DNA sequence: TGTGCCAGCAGTGAATTGGGCAGGCCGAATGAAAAACTGTTTTTT. Residues: CASSELGRPNEKLFF.

This clonotype was detected only a few times. The V call is TRBV5-1, the J call TRBJ1-5; the D is unclear. V gave up 0 bases and J gave up 2 bases, with 12 bases separating them. CDR3 length equals 16 residues. Looked up from germline, CDR1 is SGHRS and CDR2 is YFSETQ. Here the CDR3 reads CASSLDGSSGNQPQHF. Here the CDR3 DNA reads TGCGCCAGCAGCTTGGATGGCAGCAGCGGCAATCAGCCCCAGCATTTT. Supplemented by reference TRBV5-1 and TRBJ1-5, the full variable domain reads KAGVTQTPRYLIKTRGQQVTLSCSPISGHRSVSWYQQTPGQGLQFLFEYFSETQRNKGNFPGRFSGRQFSNSRSEMNVSTLELGDSALYLCASSLDGSSGNQPQHFGDGTRLSIL.

The chain employs TRBV20-1 and TRBJ1-5; 8 bases map to TRBD1. The germline V gene encodes CDR1 DFQATT and CDR2 SNEGSKA (reference sequence). There are 13 residues in the CDR3. V lost 3 bases to trimming and J lost 7 bases; unmatched junction nucleotides: 5. The CDR3 is CSARGQGAQPQHF. CDR3 sequence (DNA): TGCAGTGCTAGGGGTCAGGGGGCACAGCCCCAGCATTTT.

The chain couples TRBV19 to TRBJ2-2; the D is unclear. Trimming removed 7 bases at V and 6 bases at J, with 9 bases between. Germline assignment: CDR1 LNHDA and CDR2 SQIVND (reference sequence). The CDR3 extends over 12 amino acids. CDR3 protein: CASNSGSGELFF. The CDR3 bases are TGTGCCAGTAATTCGGGCTCCGGGGAGCTGTTTTTT. The whole variable domain, remainder taken from reference TRBV19 and TRBJ2-2, is DGGITQSPKYLFRKEGQNVTLSCEQNLNHDAMYWYRQDPGQGLRLIYYSQIVNDFQKGDIAEGYSVSREKKESFPLTVTSAQKNPTAFYLCASNSGSGELFFGEGSRLTVL.

In DNA, the CDR3 is TGTGCCAGCAGAACTTCGAGGGGGCCCCTCCACTTT. It translates to CASRTSRGPLHF. The gene calls are TRBV12-3 or TRBV12-4 and TRBJ1-6; the D gene is possibly TRBD1 (6 bases). Trimming stripped 6 bases from V and 13 bases from J, with 13 bases between. The CDR3 runs 12 residues.

This chain joins TRBV20-1 and TRBJ1-4, with a tentative D call TRBD1 (6 bases). Germline V gives CDR1 DFQATT, CDR2 SNEGSKA (reference sequence). The CDR3 runs 14 residues. Trimming took off 2 bases at V and 0 bases at J, with 7 bases between the two ends. CDR3 sequence (DNA): TGCAGTGCTAGAAACAGGGCAACTAATGAAAAACTGTTTTTT. Translating gives CSARNRATNEKLFF.

This chain links TRBV7-2 with TRBJ1-1; D unclear. The V and J ends lost 5 bases and 10 bases respectively, with 23 bases between them. The CDR3 length is 15 residues. CDR1 and CDR2 (germline): SGHTA, FQGNSA. The CDR3 reads CASSPANARGWGAFF. The DNA of the CDR3 is TGTGCCAGCAGCCCCGCAAACGCCCGAGGGTGGGGAGCTTTCTTT. Looking up the rest from reference TRBV7-2 and TRBJ1-1 gives the full variable domain: GAGVSQSPSNKVTEKGKDVELRCDPISGHTALYWYRQSLGQGLEFLIYFQGNSAPDKSGLPSDRFSAERTGGSVSTLTIQRTQQEDSAVYLCASSPANARGWGAFFGQGTRLTVV.

The CDR3 DNA follows: TGTGCCAGCAGCCACGGACTCGGGACAGGGGGCGAAGAGACCCAGTACTTC. Its translation is CASSHGLGTGGEETQYF. The chain carries TRBV4-2 and TRBJ2-5, with TRBD1 matching over 12 bases. V gave up 3 bases and J gave up 3 bases; unmatched junction bases: 8. CDR1 and CDR2 from the germline V gene are LGHNA and YNFKEQ. CDR3 length equals 17 residues.

CDR3 bases: TGCGCCAGCAGCTTCGGACTAGCGGGGGCCTTCCAAGAGACCCAGTACTTC. This sequence encodes CASSFGLAGAFQETQYF. The J gene is TRBJ2-5, the V gene TRBV5-1; 13 bases are shared with TRBD2. Germline V CDR1 and CDR2: SGHRS, YFSETQ. CDR3 size: 17 residues. Trimming at V came to 2 bases and at J to 1 base, leaving 5 bases not matched to a gene.

This clonotype was observed a handful of times. This chain connects TRBV4-2 to TRBJ2-3; TRBD2 agrees at 7 bases. Trimming removed 1 base from V and 1 base from J; junction bases left unmatched: 8. The CDR3 consists of 17 residues. Germline CDR1 is LGHNA and CDR2 is YNFKEQ. The CDR3 here is CASSQVPLADGTDTQYF. In nucleotides, the CDR3 is TGTGCCAGCAGCCAAGTACCTCTAGCGGATGGCACAGATACGCAGTATTTT.

The rearrangement links TRBV6-2 or TRBV6-3 to TRBJ2-6, with 8 bases aligning to TRBD2. CDR3 length: 20 amino acids. Germline assignment: CDR1 MNHEY and CDR2 SVGEGT. Trimming at V came to 0 bases and at J to 0 bases, leaving 10 bases not matched to a gene. The CDR3 loop is CASSYSRRGLVGSGANVLTF. In DNA, the CDR3 is TGTGCCAGCAGTTACTCGAGACGGGGACTAGTTGGCTCTGGGGCCAACGTCCTGACTTTC.

The sample holds a few counts of this clonotype. The chain carries TRBV10-3 and TRBJ2-5, with D perhaps matching TRBD2 (5 bases). Trimming stripped 3 bases from V and 2 bases from J, with 16 bases between. The CDR3 extends over 16 amino acids. Germline V gene lookup returns CDR1 ENHRY and CDR2 SYGVKD. The CDR3 region has the DNA TGTGCCATCAGTGACCCCTTTGGGAGTACTCAAGAGACCCAGTACTTC. The encoded protein is CAISDPFGSTQETQYF.

The CDR3: CASSSGSGRGETQYF. As DNA, the CDR3 is TGTGCCAGCAGCTCGGGTAGCGGGAGAGGAGAGACCCAGTACTTC. The chain is built from TRBV27 and TRBJ2-5, with 9 bases fitting TRBD2. This CDR3 has 15 residues. From germline, CDR1 is MNHEY and CDR2 SMNVEV (reference sequence). The V segment lost 6 bases and the J segment 4 bases; nucleotides outside the gene matches: 9.

The chain's CDR3 is CAWDRQSYEQYF. The CDR3, as DNA: TGTGCCTGGGACAGACAGAGCTACGAGCAGTACTTC. The V gene is TRBV30, the J gene TRBJ2-7; a weak D match, TRBD1 (5 bases). The CDR3 has 12 residues. Trimming cost V 5 bases and J 3 bases, with 11 bases left between them. Looked up from germline, CDR1 is GTSNPN and CDR2 is SVGIG (reference sequence).

The chain employs TRBV7-2 and TRBJ2-1, with TRBD1 matching over 8 bases. Looked up from germline, CDR1 is SGHTA and CDR2 is FQGNSA. Trimming took 2 bases from V and 2 from J; bases not matched to a gene: 2. The CDR3 runs 15 residues. The CDR3 sequence: CASSLTGGPYNEQFF. The CDR3 DNA sequence: TGTGCCAGCAGCTTAACAGGGGGTCCCTACAATGAGCAGTTCTTC.

With regard to this clonotype: A read error may explain this, as a much larger clone is one base away. The chain links TRBV24-1 to TRBJ2-1, with TRBD2 matching 11 bases. The CDR3 sequence is 16 residues long. Looked up from germline, CDR1 is KGHDR and CDR2 is SFDVKD. CDR3 in DNA: TGTGCCTCCAGTGACTCCCTAGCGGGGGGCCGCAATGAGCAGTTCTTC. Translating it yields CASSDSLAGGRNEQFF.

The chain couples TRBV7-9 to TRBJ2-1, with 14 bases that match TRBD2. Germline CDR1 and CDR2: SEHNR and FQNEAQ (reference sequence). The V segment lost 5 bases and the J segment 7 bases; nucleotides outside the gene matches: 7. The CDR3 runs 16 residues. The CDR3 nucleotides are TGTGCCAGCAGCCCGTGGACTAGCGGGGGGACAAATGAGCAGTTCTTC. This gives the protein CASSPWTSGGTNEQFF.

This clonotype was seen more than once but under ten times. The rearrangement joins TRBV7-9 to TRBJ1-1; the D gene is possibly TRBD1 (6 bases). The CDR3 has 13 amino acids. Trimming took off 5 bases at V and 3 bases at J, with 10 bases between the two ends. CDR1 and CDR2 (germline): SEHNR, FQNEAQ (reference sequence). The CDR3 loop is CASSQQGYTEAFF. The DNA of the CDR3 is TGTGCCAGCAGCCAACAGGGTTACACTGAAGCTTTCTTT.

This clonotype was counted once. CDR3 protein: CAWSVYGGNSPLHF. The DNA of the CDR3 is TGTGCCTGGAGTGTATACGGGGGAAATTCACCCCTCCACTTT. This chain uses TRBV30 with TRBJ1-6; a weak D match, TRBD1 (5 bases). V was pared by 0 bases and J by 7 bases, with 10 bases between. The germline V gene encodes CDR1 GTSNPN and CDR2 SVGIG (reference sequence). This CDR3 has 14 amino acids.